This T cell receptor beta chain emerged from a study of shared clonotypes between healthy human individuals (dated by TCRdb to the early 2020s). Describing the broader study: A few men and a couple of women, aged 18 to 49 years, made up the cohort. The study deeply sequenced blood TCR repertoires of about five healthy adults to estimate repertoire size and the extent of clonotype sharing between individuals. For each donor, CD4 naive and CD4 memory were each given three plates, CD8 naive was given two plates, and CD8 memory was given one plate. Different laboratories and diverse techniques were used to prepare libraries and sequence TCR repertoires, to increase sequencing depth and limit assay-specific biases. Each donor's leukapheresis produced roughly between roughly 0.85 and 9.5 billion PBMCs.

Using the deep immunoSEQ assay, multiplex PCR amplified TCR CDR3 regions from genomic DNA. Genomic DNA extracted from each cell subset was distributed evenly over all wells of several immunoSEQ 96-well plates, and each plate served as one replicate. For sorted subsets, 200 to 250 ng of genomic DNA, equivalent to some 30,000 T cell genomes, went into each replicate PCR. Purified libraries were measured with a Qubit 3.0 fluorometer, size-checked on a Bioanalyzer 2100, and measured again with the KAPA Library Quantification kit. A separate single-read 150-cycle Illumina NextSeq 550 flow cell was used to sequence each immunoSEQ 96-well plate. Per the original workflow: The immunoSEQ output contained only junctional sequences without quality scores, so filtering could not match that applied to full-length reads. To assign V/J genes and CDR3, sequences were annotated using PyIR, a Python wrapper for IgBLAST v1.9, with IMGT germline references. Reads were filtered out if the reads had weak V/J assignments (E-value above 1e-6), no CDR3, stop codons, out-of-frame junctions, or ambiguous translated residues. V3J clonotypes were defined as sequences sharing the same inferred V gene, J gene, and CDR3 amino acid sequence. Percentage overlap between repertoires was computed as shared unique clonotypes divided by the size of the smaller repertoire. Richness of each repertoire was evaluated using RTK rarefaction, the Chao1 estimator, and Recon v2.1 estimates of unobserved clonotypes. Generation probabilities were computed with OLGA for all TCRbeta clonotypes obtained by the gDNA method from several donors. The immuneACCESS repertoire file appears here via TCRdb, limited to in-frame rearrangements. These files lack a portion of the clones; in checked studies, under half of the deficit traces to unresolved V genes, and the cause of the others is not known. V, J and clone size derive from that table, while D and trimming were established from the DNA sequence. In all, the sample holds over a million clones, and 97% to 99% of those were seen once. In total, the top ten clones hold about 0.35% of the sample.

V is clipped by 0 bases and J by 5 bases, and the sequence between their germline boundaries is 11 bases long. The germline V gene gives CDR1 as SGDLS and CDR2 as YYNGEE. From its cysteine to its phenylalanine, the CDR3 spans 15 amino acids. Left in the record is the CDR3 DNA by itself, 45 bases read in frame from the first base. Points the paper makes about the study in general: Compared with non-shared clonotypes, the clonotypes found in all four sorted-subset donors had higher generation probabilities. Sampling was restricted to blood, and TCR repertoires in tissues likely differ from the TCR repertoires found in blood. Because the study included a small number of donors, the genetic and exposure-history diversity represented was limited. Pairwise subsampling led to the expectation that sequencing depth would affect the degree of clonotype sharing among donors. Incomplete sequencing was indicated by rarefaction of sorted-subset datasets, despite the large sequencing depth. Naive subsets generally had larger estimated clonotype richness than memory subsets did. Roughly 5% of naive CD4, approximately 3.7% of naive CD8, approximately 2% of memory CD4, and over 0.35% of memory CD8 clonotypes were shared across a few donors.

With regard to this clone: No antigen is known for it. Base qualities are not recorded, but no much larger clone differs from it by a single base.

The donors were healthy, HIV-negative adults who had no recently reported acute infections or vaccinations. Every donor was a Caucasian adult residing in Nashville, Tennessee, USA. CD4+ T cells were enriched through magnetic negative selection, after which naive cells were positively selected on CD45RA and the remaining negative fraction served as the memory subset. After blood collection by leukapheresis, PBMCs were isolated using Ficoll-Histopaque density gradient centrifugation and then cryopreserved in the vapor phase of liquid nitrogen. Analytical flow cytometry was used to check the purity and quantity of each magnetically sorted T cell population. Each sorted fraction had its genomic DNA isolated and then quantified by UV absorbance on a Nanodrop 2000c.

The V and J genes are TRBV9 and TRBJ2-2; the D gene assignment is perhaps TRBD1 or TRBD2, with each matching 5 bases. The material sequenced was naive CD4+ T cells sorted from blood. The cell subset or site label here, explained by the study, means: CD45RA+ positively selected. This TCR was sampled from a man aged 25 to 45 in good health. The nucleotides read TGTGCCAGCAGCGTAGTGAGGGGTGGTACCGGGGAGCTGTTTTTT. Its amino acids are CASSVVRGGTGELFF.